This is a list of T cell receptor beta chains from one sample in a study of T cells in tumors and immune-related adverse events. Sequencing used immunoSEQ multiplex PCR; TCRdb keeps in-frame clones, though not all of them. This table holds more than 20,000 clones, 75% to 95% found once. The input for sequencing was lymph node tissue, taken from a patient treated with anti-PD-1 therapy. The receptors stem from a female donor with metastatic renal cell carcinoma. Each CDR3 is given with its conserved first and last residue. The D gene is left open where the match is weak. Clone sizes are given selectively: once, few, many, or a class where the clone is expanded.

CDR3 DNA | CDR3 protein | J gene | V gene | D gene | clone size
TGTGCCAGTAGTATCAACTCTGGGGCCAACGTCCTGACTTTC | CASSINSGANVLTF | TRBJ2-6 | TRBV19 | - | -
TGCGCCAGCAGCCAAGAGGCCGGGGGACTCGTCACCGGGGAGCTGTTTTTT | CASSQEAGGLVTGELFF | TRBJ2-2 | TRBV4-1 | - | -
TGTGCCAGCAGAACGGACAGGGGTAGCACCGGGGAGCTGTTTTTT | CASRTDRGSTGELFF | TRBJ2-2 | TRBV5-4 | TRBD1 | -
TGTGCCAGCAGCTTACCCCTTCAGCCCCAGCATTTT | CASSLPLQPQHF | TRBJ1-5 | TRBV11-3 | - | -
TGTGCCAGCTCACTAGGGACTGAGGGGGACACTGAAGCTTTCTTT | CASSLGTEGDTEAFF | TRBJ1-1 | TRBV18 | - | -
TGTGCCAGCAGCCTAACGGTTAGGGAGGAAAGCTATGGCTACACCTTC | CASSLTVREESYGYTF | TRBJ1-2 | TRBV7-8 | - | -
TGTGCCAGCAGTTTACGGGGGGGACAGGGTCCTGAGCAGTACTTC | CASSLRGGQGPEQYF | TRBJ2-7 | TRBV28 | - | -
TGTGCCAGCAGCCAAGGTCTTGGGTGGAGGGAGACCCAGTACTTC | CASSQGLGWRETQYF | TRBJ2-5 | TRBV14 | - | -
TGCGCCAGCACAAGGGATTCCCCCATCCAAGAGACCCAGTACTTC | CASTRDSPIQETQYF | TRBJ2-5 | TRBV5-1 | - | once
TGTGCCAGCAGCTGGACACAGGTTCAGCCCCAGCATTTT | CASSWTQVQPQHF | TRBJ1-5 | TRBV7-8 | - | -
TGTGCCAGCAGGACTGGCTGGGCAAGAGGAGAAGCTTTCTTT | CASRTGWARGEAFF | TRBJ1-1 | TRBV5-6 | - | -
TGTGCCAGCAGCCCGGGGGGGAACACTGAAGCTTTCTTT | CASSPGGNTEAFF | TRBJ1-1 | TRBV14 | - | once
TGTGCCAGTAGTATAACGGGACAGTGGGGTTTATTGTTCTTC | CASSITGQWGLLFF | TRBJ2-1 | TRBV19 | TRBD1 | -
TGCGCCAGCAGCTTGGGTGCCTACGAGCAGTACTTC | CASSLGAYEQYF | TRBJ2-7 | TRBV5-1 | - | -